The 8 T cell receptor beta chains below were found in one sample sequenced in a study of vaccination and CD4 T cells after COVID-19. Treatment reported: roughly 11-day PBMC culture with coronavirus spike peptide pools or control peptides (ViraFEST assay). Their antigens remain unidentified. Researchers used the Oncomine TCR Beta short-read assay to sequence DNA from cultured CD4+ T cells. MiXCR, run by TCRdb on the PCR reads, gives a single entry per CDR3 protein. This table holds about 12,000 distinct CDR3 sequences, around 50% found once. The sample was CD4+ T cells from blood, cultured in vitro. These receptor sequences come from a human donor who had recovered from COVID-19.

This chain links TRBV6-1 with TRBJ2-2, with unresolved D. The V and J ends lost 2 bases and 3 bases respectively, with 4 bases between them. The CDR3 spans 13 residues. CDR1 MNHNS and CDR2 SASEGT come from the germline V gene. The CDR3 coding sequence is TGTGCCAGCAGTGAAATCGACACCGGGGAGCTGTTTTTT. Encoded protein: CASSEIDTGELFF.

The chain couples TRBV6-2 or TRBV6-3 to TRBJ1-6, with D unclear. CDR1 and CDR2 (germline): MNHEY, SVGEGT. The V and J ends lost 2 bases and 7 bases respectively, with 18 bases between them. There are 17 residues in the CDR3. In DNA, the CDR3 is TGTGCCAGCAGTTACGACCCGGTGGGGTTTGGGAATTCACCCCTCCACTTT. Its translation: CASSYDPVGFGNSPLHF.

The chain employs TRBV2 and TRBJ1-2; the D gene is possibly TRBD1 (6 bases). Trimming stripped 6 bases from V and 9 bases from J, with 17 bases between. The length of the CDR3 is 13 residues. Germline V lookup: CDR1 SNHLY, CDR2 FYNNEI. CDR3: CASRQGYMDRYTF. The CDR3 nucleotides are TGTGCCAGCAGACAGGGATACATGGATCGCTACACCTTC.

There are a few counts of this clonotype. The chain is built from TRBV20-1 and TRBJ1-2; D gene ambiguous. The V gene's germline CDR1 is DFQATT and CDR2 SNEGSKA (reference sequence). The CDR3 is 15 residues long. The ends were cut back, 0 bases at V and 5 bases at J, with 16 bases in the middle. The CDR3 reads CSARDSTRGYYGYTF. In DNA form, the CDR3 reads TGCAGTGCTAGAGATTCGACCCGGGGATATTATGGCTACACCTTC.

The sample holds one count of this clonotype. The chain links TRBV19 to TRBJ1-5; 8 positions match TRBD1. J lost 2 bases, V lost 5 bases, and 5 bases had no gene match. The CDR3 length is 15 residues. Germline CDR1 LNHDA, CDR2 SQIVND (reference sequence). In nucleotides, the CDR3 is TGTGCCAGTAGTCCCTCGACAGGGGGCAATCAGCCCCAGCATTTT. This encodes CASSPSTGGNQPQHF.

The chain recombines TRBV2 with TRBJ2-1; TRBD1 matches at 7 bases. V trimming: 2 bases; J trimming: 6 bases; junction bases outside the gene matches: 10. The CDR3 has 16 amino acids. The germline CDR1 and CDR2 sequences are SNHLY and FYNNEI. CDR3 in amino acids: CASSERGLTLFNEQFF. The DNA for the CDR3 is TGTGCCAGCAGTGAAAGGGGGCTTACCCTCTTCAATGAGCAGTTCTTC.

V gene TRBV12-3 or TRBV12-4 combines with J gene TRBJ2-7; 8 nucleotides match TRBD1. This CDR3 region has 12 residues. J gave up 7 bases and V 9 bases, and 8 bases lay outside the gene matches. The CDR3 protein is CASRQGALEQYF. CDR3 sequence (DNA): TGTGCCAGTCGGCAGGGGGCGCTTGAGCAGTACTTC.

The genes are TRBV6-1 and TRBJ1-1, with a tentative D call TRBD1 (5 bases). The CDR3 spans 14 residues. Germline values: CDR1 MNHNS, CDR2 SASEGT. Trimming left V 10 bases short and J 6 bases short, with 21 bases between. The CDR3 protein is CAIQTSGLGAEAFF. CDR3 nucleotide sequence: TGTGCCATACAAACCTCAGGGTTGGGCGCTGAAGCTTTCTTT.